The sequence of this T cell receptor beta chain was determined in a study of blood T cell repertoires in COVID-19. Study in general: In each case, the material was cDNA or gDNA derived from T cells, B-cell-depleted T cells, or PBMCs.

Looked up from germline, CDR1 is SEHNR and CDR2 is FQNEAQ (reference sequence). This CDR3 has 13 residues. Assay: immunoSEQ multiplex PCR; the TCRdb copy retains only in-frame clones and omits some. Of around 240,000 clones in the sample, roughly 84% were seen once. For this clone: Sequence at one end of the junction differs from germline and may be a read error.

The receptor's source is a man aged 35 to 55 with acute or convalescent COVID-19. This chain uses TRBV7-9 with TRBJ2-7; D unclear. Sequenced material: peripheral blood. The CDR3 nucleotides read TGTGCCAGCAGCCGTCCTAGTTCCTACGGGCAGTACTTC. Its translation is CASSRPSSYGQYF.